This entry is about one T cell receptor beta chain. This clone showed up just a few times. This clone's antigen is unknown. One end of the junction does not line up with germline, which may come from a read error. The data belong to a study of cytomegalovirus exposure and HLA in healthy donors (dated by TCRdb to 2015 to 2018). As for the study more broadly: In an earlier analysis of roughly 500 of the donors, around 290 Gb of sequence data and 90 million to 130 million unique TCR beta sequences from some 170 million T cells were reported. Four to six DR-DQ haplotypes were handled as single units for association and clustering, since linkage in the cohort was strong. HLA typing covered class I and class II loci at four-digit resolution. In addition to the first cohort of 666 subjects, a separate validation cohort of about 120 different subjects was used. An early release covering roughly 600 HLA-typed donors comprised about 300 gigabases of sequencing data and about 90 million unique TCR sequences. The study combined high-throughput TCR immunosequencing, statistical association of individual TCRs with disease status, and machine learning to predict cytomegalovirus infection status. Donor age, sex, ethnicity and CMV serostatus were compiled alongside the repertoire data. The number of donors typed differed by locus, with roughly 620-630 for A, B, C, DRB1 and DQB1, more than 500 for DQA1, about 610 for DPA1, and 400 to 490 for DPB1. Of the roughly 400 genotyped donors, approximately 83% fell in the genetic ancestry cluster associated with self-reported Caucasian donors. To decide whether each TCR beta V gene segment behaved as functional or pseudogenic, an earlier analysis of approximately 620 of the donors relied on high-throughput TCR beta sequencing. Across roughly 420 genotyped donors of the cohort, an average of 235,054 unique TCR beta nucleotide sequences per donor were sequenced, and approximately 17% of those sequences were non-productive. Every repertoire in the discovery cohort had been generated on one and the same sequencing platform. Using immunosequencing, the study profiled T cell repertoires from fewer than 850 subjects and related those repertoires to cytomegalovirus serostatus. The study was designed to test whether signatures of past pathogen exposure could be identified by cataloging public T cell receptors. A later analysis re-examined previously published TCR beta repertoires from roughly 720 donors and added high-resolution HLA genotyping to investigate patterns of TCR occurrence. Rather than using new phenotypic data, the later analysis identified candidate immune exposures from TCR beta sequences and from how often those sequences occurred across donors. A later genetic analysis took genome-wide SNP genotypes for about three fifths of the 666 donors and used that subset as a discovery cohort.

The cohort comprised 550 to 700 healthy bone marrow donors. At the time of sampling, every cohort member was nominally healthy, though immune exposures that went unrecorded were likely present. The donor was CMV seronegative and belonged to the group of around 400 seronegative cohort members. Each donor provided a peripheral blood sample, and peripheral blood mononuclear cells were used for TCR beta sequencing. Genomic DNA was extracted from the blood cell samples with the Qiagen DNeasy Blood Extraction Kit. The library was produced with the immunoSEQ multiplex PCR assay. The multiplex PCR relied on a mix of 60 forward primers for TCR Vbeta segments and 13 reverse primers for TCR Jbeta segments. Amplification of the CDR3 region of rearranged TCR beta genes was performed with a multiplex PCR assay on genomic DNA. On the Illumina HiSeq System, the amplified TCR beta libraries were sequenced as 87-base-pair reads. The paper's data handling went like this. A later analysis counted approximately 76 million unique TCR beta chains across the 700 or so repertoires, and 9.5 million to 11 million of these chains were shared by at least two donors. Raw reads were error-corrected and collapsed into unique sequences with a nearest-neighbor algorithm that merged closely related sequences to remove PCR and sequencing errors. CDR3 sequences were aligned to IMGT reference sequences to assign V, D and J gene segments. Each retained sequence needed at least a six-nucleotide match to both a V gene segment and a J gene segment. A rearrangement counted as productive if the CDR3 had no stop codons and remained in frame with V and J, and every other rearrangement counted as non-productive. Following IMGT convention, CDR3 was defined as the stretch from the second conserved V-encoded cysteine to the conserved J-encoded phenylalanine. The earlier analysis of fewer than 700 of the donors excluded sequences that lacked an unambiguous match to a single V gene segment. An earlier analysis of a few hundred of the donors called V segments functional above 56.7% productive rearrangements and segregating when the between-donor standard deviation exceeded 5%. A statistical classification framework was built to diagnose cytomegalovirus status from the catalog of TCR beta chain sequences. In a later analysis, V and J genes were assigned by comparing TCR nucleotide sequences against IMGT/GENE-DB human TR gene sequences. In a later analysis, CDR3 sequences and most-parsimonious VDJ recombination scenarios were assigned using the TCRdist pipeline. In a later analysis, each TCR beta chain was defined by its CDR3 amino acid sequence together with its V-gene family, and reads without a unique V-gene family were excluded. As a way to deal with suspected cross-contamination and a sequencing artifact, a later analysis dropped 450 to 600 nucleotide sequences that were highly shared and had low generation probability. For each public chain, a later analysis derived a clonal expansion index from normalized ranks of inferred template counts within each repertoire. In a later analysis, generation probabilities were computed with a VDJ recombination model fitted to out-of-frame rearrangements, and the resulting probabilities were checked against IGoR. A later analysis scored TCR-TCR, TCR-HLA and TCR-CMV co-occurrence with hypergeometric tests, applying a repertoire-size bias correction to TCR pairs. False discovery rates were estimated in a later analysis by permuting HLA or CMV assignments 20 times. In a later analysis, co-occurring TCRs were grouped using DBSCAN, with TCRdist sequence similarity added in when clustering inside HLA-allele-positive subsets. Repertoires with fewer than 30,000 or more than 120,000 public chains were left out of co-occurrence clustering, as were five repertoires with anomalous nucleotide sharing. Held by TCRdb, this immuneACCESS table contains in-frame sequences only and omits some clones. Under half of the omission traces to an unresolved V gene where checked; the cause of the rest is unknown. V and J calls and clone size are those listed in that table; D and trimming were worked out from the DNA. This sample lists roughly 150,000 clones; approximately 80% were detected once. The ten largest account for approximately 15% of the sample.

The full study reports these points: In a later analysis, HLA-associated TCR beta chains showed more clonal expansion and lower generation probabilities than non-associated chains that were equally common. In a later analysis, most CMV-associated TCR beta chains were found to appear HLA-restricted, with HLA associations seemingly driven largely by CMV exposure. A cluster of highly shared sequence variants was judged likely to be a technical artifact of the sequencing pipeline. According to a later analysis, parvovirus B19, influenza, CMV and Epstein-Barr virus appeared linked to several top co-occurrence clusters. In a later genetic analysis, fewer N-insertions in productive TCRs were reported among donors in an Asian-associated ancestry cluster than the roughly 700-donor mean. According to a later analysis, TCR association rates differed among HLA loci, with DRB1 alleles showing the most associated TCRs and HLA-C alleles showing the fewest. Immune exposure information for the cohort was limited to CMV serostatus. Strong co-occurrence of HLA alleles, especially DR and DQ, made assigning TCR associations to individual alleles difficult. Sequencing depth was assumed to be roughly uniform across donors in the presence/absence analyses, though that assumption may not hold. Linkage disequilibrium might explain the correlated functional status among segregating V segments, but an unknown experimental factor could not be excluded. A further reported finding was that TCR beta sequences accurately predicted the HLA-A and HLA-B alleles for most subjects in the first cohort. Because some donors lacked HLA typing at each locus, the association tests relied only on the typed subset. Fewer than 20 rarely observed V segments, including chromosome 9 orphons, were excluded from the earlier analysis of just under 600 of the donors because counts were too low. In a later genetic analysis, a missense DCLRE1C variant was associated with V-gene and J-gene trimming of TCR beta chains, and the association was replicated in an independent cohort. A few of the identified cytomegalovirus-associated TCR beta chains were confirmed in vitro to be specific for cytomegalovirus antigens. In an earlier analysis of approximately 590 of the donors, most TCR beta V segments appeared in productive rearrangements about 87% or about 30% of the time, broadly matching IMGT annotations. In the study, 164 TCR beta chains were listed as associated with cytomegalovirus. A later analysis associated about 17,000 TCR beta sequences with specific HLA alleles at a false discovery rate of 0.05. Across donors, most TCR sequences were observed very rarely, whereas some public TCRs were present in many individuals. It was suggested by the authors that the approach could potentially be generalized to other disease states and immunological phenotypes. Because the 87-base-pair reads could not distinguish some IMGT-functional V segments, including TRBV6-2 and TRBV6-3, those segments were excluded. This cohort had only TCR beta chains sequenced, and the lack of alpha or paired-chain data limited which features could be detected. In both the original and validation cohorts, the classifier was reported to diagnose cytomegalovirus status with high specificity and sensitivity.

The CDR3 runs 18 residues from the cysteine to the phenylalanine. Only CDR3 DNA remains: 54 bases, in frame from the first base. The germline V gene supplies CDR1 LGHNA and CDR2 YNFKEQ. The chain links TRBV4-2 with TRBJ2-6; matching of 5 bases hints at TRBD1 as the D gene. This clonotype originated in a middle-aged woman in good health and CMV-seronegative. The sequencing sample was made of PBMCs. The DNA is TGTGCCAGCAGCCATCGGAAGGTGGGTAGCTCTGGGGCCAACGGCCTGACTTTC. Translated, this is CASSHRKVGSSGANGLTF.